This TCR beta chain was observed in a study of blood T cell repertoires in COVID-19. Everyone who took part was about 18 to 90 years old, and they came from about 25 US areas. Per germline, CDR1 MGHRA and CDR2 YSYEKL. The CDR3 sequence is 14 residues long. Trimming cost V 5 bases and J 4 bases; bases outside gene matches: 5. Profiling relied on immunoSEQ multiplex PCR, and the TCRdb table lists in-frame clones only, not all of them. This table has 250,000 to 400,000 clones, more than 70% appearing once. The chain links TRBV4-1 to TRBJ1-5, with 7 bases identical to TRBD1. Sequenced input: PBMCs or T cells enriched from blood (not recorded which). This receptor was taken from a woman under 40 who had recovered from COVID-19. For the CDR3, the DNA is TGCGCCAGCAGCGTTCGGGACAGTAATCAGCCCCAGCATTTT. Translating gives CASSVRDSNQPQHF.